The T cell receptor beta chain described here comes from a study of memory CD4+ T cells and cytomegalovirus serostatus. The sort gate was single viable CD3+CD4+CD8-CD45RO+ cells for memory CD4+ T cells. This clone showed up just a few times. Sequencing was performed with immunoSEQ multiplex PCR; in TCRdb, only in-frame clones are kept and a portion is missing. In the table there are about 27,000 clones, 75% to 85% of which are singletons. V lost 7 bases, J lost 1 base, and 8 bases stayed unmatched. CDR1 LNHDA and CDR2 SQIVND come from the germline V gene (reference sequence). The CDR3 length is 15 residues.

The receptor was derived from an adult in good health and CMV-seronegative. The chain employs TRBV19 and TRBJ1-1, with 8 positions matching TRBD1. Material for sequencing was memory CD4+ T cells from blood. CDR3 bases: TGTGCCAGTACGACAGGGGATATGAGGAACACTGAAGCTTTCTTT. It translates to CASTTGDMRNTEAFF.